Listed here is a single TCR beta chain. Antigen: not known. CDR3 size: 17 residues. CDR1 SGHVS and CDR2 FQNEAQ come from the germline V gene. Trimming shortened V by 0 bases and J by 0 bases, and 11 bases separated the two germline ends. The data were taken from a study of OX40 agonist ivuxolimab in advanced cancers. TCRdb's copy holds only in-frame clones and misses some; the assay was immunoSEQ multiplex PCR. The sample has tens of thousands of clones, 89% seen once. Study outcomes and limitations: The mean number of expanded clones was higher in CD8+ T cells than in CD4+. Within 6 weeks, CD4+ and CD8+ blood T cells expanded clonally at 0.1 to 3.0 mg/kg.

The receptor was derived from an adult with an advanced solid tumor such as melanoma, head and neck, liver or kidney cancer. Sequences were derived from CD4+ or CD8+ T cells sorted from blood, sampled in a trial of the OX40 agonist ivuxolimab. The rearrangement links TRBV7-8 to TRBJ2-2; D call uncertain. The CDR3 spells CASSLALAVPNTGELFF. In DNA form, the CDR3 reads TGTGCCAGCAGCTTAGCGTTAGCCGTGCCGAACACCGGGGAGCTGTTTTTT. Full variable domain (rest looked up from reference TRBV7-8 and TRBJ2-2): GAGVSQSPRYKVAKRGQDVALRCDPISGHVSLFWYQQALGQGPEFLTYFQNEAQLDKSGLPSDRFFAERPEGSVSTLKIQRTQQEDSAVYLCASSLALAVPNTGELFFGEGSRLTVL.